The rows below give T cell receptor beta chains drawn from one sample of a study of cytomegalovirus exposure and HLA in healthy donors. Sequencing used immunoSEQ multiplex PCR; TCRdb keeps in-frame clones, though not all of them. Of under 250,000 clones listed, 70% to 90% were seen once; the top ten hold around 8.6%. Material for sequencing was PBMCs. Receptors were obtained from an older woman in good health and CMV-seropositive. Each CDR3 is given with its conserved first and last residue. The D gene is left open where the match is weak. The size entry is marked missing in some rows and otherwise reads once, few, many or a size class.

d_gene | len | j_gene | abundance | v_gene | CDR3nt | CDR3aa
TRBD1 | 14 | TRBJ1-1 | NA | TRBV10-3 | TGTGCCATCAGTCGGAGACAGGGGAACACTGAAGCTTTCTTT | CAISRRQGNTEAFF
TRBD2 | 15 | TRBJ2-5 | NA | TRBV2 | TGTGCCAGCAGTGAAGAGGGGAGGGCCCGAGAGACCCAGTACTTC | CASSEEGRARETQYF
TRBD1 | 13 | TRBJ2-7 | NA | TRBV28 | TGTGCCAGCAGGCCCGGGACAGCCTACGAGCAGTACTTC | CASRPGTAYEQYF
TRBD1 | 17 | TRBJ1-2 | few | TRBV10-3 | TGTGCCATCAGTGAGTCGAATCGACAGGGGGTTAACTATGGCTACACCTTC | CAISESNRQGVNYGYTF
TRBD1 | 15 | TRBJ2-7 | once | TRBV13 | TGTGCCAGCAGCAGGTCCGGGACAGGGGGCCCCCCTCAGTACTTC | CASSRSGTGGPPQYF
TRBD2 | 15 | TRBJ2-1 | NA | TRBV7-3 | TGTGCCAGCAGCTTAATGGCGGGAGTATACAATGAGCAGTTCTTC | CASSLMAGVYNEQFF
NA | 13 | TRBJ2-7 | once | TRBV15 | TGTGCCACCAGCAGGGGGGGATCCTACGAGCAGTACTTC | CATSRGGSYEQYF
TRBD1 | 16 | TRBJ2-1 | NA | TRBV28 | TGTGCCAGCAGTTCCCCCGGGACAGGGGTATACAATGAGCAGTTCTTC | CASSSPGTGVYNEQFF
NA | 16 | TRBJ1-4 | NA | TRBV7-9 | TGTGCCAGCAGCTCCGGTCGGGTCCAGGGTTATGAAAAACTGTTTTTT | CASSSGRVQGYEKLFF
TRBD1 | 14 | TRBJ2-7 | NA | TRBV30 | TGTGCCTGGAGAGGACAGGGGGTTTCCTACGAGCAGTACTTC | CAWRGQGVSYEQYF
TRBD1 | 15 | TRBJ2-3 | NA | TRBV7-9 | TGTGCCAGCAGCCCCCGGGACAGGGGAATGGATACGCAGTATTTT | CASSPRDRGMDTQYF
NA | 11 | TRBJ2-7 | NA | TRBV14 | TGTGCCAGCAGCCAAGCTCACGAGCAGTACTTC | CASSQAHEQYF
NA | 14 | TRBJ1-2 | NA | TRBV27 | TGTGCCAGCAGGCGGTGGGGGGTGGACTATGGCTACACCTTC | CASRRWGVDYGYTF
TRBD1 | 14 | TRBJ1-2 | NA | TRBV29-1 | TGCAGCGTTGAAGAGACAGGGAGCCCCTACGGCTACACCTTC | CSVEETGSPYGYTF
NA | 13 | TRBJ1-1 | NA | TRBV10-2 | TGCGCCAGCAAGGGGACACCTAACACTGAAGCTTTCTTT | CASKGTPNTEAFF
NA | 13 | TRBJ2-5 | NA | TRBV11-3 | TGTGCCAGCAGCGTAGGAGCCGAAGAGACCCAGTACTTC | CASSVGAEETQYF
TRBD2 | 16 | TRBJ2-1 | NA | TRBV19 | TGTGCCAGTAGTAAGTCCCTAGCGGGACCACACAATGAGCAGTTCTTC | CASSKSLAGPHNEQFF
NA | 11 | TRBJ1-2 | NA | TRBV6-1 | TGTGCCAGCAGAAGACAGTATGGCTACACCTTC | CASRRQYGYTF
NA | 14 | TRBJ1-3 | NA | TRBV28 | TGTGCCAGCAGGCCGGGATACTCTGGAAACACCATATATTTT | CASRPGYSGNTIYF
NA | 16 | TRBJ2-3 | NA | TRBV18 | TGTGCCAGCTCACCACCGAGAAACGAGGGCACAGATACGCAGTATTTT | CASSPPRNEGTDTQYF
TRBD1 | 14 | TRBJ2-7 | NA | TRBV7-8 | TGTGCCAGCAGTTTTACAGGGGGCAGTGACGAGCAGTACTTC | CASSFTGGSDEQYF
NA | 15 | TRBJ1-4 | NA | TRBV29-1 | TGCAGCGTTAGGGGGAACAGTGCAACTAATGAAAAACTGTTTTTT | CSVRGNSATNEKLFF
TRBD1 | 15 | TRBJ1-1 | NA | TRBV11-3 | TGTGCCAGCAGCTCGGGACAGGGAAGGAACACTGAAGCTTTCTTT | CASSSGQGRNTEAFF
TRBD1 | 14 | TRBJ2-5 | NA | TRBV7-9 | TGTGCCAGCAGCTCGGGACAGGGGGTCGAGACCCAGTACTTC | CASSSGQGVETQYF
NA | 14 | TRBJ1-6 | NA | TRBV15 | TGTGCCACCAGCAGAGATGGGCGTGATTCACCCCTCCACTTT | CATSRDGRDSPLHF
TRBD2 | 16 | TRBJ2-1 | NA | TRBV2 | TGTGCCAGCAGTGAGGTAATAGGACTAGCGGACAATGAGCAGTTCTTC | CASSEVIGLADNEQFF
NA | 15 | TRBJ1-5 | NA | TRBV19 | TGTGCCAGTAAATCTGGGGAGGGAAACAATCAGCCCCAGCATTTT | CASKSGEGNNQPQHF
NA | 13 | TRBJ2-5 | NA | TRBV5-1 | TGCGCCAGCAGCAGCCTTCGGGGAGAGACCCAGTACTTC | CASSSLRGETQYF
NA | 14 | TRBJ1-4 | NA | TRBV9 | TGTGCCAGCAGCGTCGCAGGTCCTAATGAAAAACTGTTTTTT | CASSVAGPNEKLFF
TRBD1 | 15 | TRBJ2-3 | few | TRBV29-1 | TGCAGCGGCCGCACAGGGGGCGCCGGCACAGATACGCAGTATTTT | CSGRTGGAGTDTQYF
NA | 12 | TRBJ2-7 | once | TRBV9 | TGTGCCAGCAGCGTAGACGGCTACGAGCAGTACTTC | CASSVDGYEQYF
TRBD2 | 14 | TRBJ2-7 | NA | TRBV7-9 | TGTTCCAGCAGCATGACTAGCGGGATAGTCGAGCAGTACTTC | CSSSMTSGIVEQYF